The 27 T cell receptor beta chains presented below share a single source sample, sequenced in a study of PD-1 blockade in mismatch repair-deficient tumors. The method was immunoSEQ multiplex PCR; TCRdb's version includes in-frame clones alone and lacks a portion of them. The data contain 120,000 or so clones, around 83% of them singletons. Sequencing used peripheral blood, obtained 44 weeks after starting pembrolizumab. The receptors shown here come from an adult with mismatch repair-deficient cancer.

The J gene is TRBJ2-5, the V gene TRBV19; TRBD1 aligns across 8 bases. Germline assignment: CDR1 LNHDA and CDR2 SQIVND (reference sequence). CDR3 length: 15 amino acids. J was trimmed by 5 bases and V by 5 bases; bases with no gene match: 10. DNA of the CDR3: TGTGCCAGTAGTGTTCTCCGGACAGGGCGGGAGACCCAGTACTTC. It yields the protein CASSVLRTGRETQYF.

This clone qualifies as medium-sized. This rearrangement joins TRBV4-2 to TRBJ2-3, with D uncertain. Germline V gene lookup returns CDR1 LGHNA and CDR2 YNFKEQ. The CDR3 has 16 amino acids. Trimming removed 0 bases at V and 0 bases at J, with 10 bases between. CDR3 amino acids: CASSQEGSGSTDTQYF. In nucleotides, the CDR3 is TGTGCCAGCAGCCAAGAGGGGTCCGGGAGCACAGATACGCAGTATTTT.

In DNA form, the CDR3 reads TGTGCCAGCAGCTTGGTGGTAGGACCAGAGAATGAGCAGTTCTTC. It yields the protein CASSLVVGPENEQFF. This sequence joins TRBV5-4 and TRBJ2-1; D remains unclear. Germline values: CDR1 SGHNT, CDR2 YYREEE (reference sequence). The V gene lost 0 bases and the J gene lost 7 bases, with 14 bases spanning the gap. The CDR3 has 15 residues.

The J gene is TRBJ2-5, the V gene TRBV10-2; D may be TRBD1 (6 bases). Germline assignment: CDR1 WSHSY and CDR2 SAAADI. CDR3 size: 13 residues. Trimming shortened V by 6 bases and J by 4 bases, and 12 bases separated the two germline ends. The chain's CDR3 is CASSDDRPETQYF. The CDR3 DNA reads TGCGCCAGCAGCGATGACAGGCCAGAGACCCAGTACTTC.

The chain links TRBV7-9 to TRBJ2-5; 12 positions agree with TRBD2. CDR1 and CDR2 from the germline V gene are SEHNR and FQNEAQ (reference sequence). The CDR3 runs to 16 residues. V trimming: 2 bases; J trimming: 3 bases; junction bases outside the gene matches: 4. The chain's CDR3 is CASSLPGLAGKETQYF. In nucleotides, the CDR3 is TGTGCCAGCAGCTTACCAGGACTAGCGGGGAAAGAGACCCAGTACTTC.

The gene calls are TRBV5-4 and TRBJ2-5; TRBD2 matches 10 bases. CDR3 length: 14 residues. J was trimmed by 5 bases and V by 4 bases; bases with no gene match: 5. Germline-derived CDR1 and CDR2 are SGHNT and YYREEE (reference sequence). CDR3: CASSHPGLAETQYF. CDR3 nucleotide sequence: TGTGCCAGCAGCCACCCGGGACTAGCGGAGACCCAGTACTTC. The full variable domain, in which reference TRBV5-4 and TRBJ2-5 provide the parts outside the CDR3, is ETGVTQSPTHLIKTRGQQVTLRCSSQSGHNTVSWYQQALGQGPQFIFQYYREEENGRGNFPPRFSGLQFPNYSSELNVNALELDDSALYLCASSHPGLAETQYFGPGTRLLVL.

This clone was found once. The rearrangement links TRBV29-1 to TRBJ2-3; TRBD1 matches 7 bases. This CDR3 has 14 residues. Germline CDR1 is SQVTM and CDR2 is ANQGSEA. Germline trimming cut 4 bases from V and 0 bases from J; bases unmatched to any gene: 4. The CDR3 nucleotides are TGCAGCGTTGTTGGCAGGGGGAGCACAGATACGCAGTATTTT. Translation: CSVVGRGSTDTQYF.

This chain joins TRBV28 and TRBJ1-5; perhaps TRBD1 as D (5 bases). Looked up from germline, CDR1 is MDHEN and CDR2 is SYDVKM. V lost 6 bases and J lost 0, with 27 bases in between. The CDR3 is made up of 20 amino acids. The DNA for the CDR3 is TGTGCCAGCAGCCCATGGGAGGCCAGGGTAAAGGGGTATAGCAATCAGCCCCAGCATTTT. It codes for CASSPWEARVKGYSNQPQHF.

This clone has a handful of counts. V and J are TRBV29-1 and TRBJ1-2, with no clear D. Germline CDR1 SQVTM, CDR2 ANQGSEA. Trimming took off 7 bases at V and 3 bases at J, with 9 bases between the two ends. CDR3 length equals 11 residues. The CDR3 bases are TGCAGCGGTATGGACGACTATGGCTACACCTTC. It codes for CSGMDDYGYTF. Complete variable domain (other parts from reference TRBV29-1 and TRBJ1-2): SAVISQKPSRDICQRGTSLTIQCQVDSQVTMMFWYRQQPGQSLTLIATANQGSEATYESGFVIDKFPISRPNLTFSTLTVSNMSPEDSSIYLCSGMDDYGYTFGSGTRLTVV.

The gene calls are TRBV4-3 and TRBJ2-7; D might be TRBD1 or TRBD2, each matching 5 bases. Germline lookup yields CDR1 LGHNA and CDR2 YSLEER. V lost 0 bases and J 2 bases, leaving 8 bases between the germline ends. This CDR3 spans 14 amino acids. This chain's CDR3 is CASSQDTGPYEQYF. In DNA form, the CDR3 reads TGCGCCAGCAGCCAAGATACGGGGCCCTACGAGCAGTACTTC.

The rearrangement uses TRBV21-1 and TRBJ2-1; the D call in the table, TRBD2, was not verified against the DNA. TRBV21-1 has pseudogene status. CDR3 length equals 18 residues. The CDR3 reads CASSKAVKSSEVYNEQFF. CDR3 coding DNA: TGTGCCAGCAGCAAAGCGGTCAAGAGTAGTGAAGTGTACAATGAGCAGTTCTTC.

The CDR3 region has the DNA TGTGCCAGCAGCCGCATCGGCCACCTGGGGGCGGATACGCAGTATTTT. As protein: CASSRIGHLGADTQYF. The chain carries TRBV7-9 and TRBJ2-3; maybe TRBD1 (6 bases). This CDR3 is built from 16 residues. Trimming stripped 5 bases from V and 6 bases from J, with 21 bases between. Germline CDR1 reads SEHNR; CDR2 reads FQNEAQ (reference sequence).

The gene calls are TRBV4-1 and TRBJ2-7; 11 bases are shared with TRBD1. Trimming removed 4 bases from V and 6 bases from J; junction bases left unmatched: 8. This CDR3 contains 15 residues. The germline V gene encodes CDR1 MGHRA and CDR2 YSYEKL. Here the CDR3 reads CASSREGQGVSEQYF. The CDR3 bases are TGCGCCAGCAGCCGAGAGGGACAGGGGGTTTCCGAGCAGTACTTC.

This rearrangement joins TRBV19 to TRBJ2-3, with D possibly TRBD1 on 5 matching bases. CDR1 is LNHDA, CDR2 SQIVND, per germline (reference sequence). V dropped 4 bases and J dropped 3 bases, with 8 bases sitting between them. CDR3 length: 13 amino acids. CDR3 loop: CASSSQGTDTQYF. The CDR3 nucleotides read TGTGCCAGTAGTAGCCAGGGAACAGATACGCAGTATTTT.

V and J are TRBV4-2 and TRBJ2-2, with 9 bases that match TRBD2. The CDR3 loop spans 16 amino acids. V lost 4 bases to trimming and J lost 1 base; unmatched junction nucleotides: 4. Germline V gene lookup returns CDR1 LGHNA and CDR2 YNFKEQ. In DNA, the CDR3 is TGTGCCAGCAGCCGGATAGCGGGAGTGAACACCGGGGAGCTGTTTTTT. Translated, it gives CASSRIAGVNTGELFF.

The V call is TRBV4-3, the J call TRBJ2-7; no clear D. Germline CDR1 is LGHNA and CDR2 is YSLEER. V was cut by 0 bases and J by 4 bases, with 10 bases left in between. This CDR3 contains 14 residues. CDR3 sequence: CASSQERASYEQYF. The CDR3 DNA sequence: TGCGCCAGCAGCCAAGAACGCGCATCGTACGAGCAGTACTTC.

The chain recombines TRBV6-1 with TRBJ1-1, with D maybe TRBD1 (5 bases). V shed 4 bases and J shed 6 bases, with 27 bases lying between them. The CDR3 is 18 amino acids. The germline gives CDR1 MNHNS, CDR2 SASEGT. The CDR3 region is CASSVFLISQGVVAEAFF. CDR3 DNA sequence: TGTGCCAGCAGTGTATTCTTGATTTCCCAGGGTGTGGTCGCTGAAGCTTTCTTT.

V and J are TRBV28 and TRBJ2-7; 7 bases map to TRBD1. In germline, CDR1 is MDHEN, CDR2 SYDVKM. The junction had 6 bases not matched to a gene; V was cut back by 4 bases and J by 0 bases. The CDR3 has 15 residues. In DNA, the CDR3 is TGTGCCAGCAGTTCCCTAGGACAGGTCTCCTACGAGCAGTACTTC. Its translation is CASSSLGQVSYEQYF.

This clone was picked up one time. CDR3 in DNA: TGTGCTAGTACAAGACTAGCGGGAGGCCACGAGCAGTACTTC. This translates into CASTRLAGGHEQYF. The V and J genes are TRBV11-2 and TRBJ2-7; 13 nucleotides match TRBD2. CDR1 is SGHAT and CDR2 is FQNNGV in the germline V gene. This CDR3 contains 14 residues. Variable domain in full (rest from reference TRBV11-2 and TRBJ2-7): EAGVAQSPRYKIIEKRQSVAFWCNPISGHATLYWYQQILGQGPKLLIQFQNNGVVDDSQLPKDRFSAERLKGVDSTLKIQPAKLEDSAVYLCASTRLAGGHEQYFGPGTRLTVT.

This chain joins TRBV11-2 and TRBJ2-5; 9 nucleotides align to TRBD1. Germline CDR1 and CDR2: SGHAT and FQNNGV. The CDR3 is 15 residues long. V lost 5 bases and J lost 4; bases outside the gene matches: 8. CDR3: CASSPGQGTGETQYF. The CDR3 DNA follows: TGTGCCAGCAGCCCAGGACAGGGGACGGGAGAGACCCAGTACTTC.

Only one count was recorded for this clone. The chain combines TRBV30 with TRBJ2-7, with 7 bases lining up with TRBD1. This CDR3 has 13 amino acids. Per the germline V gene, CDR1 is GTSNPN and CDR2 is SVGIG (reference sequence). V was clipped by 7 bases and J by 4 bases; unmatched bases: 10. The CDR3 bases are TGTGCCTCCGAAGGGGACAGAGGATACGAGCAGTACTTC. It encodes CASEGDRGYEQYF.

The chain links TRBV7-8 to TRBJ1-2, with unresolved D. V was cut by 0 bases and J by 2 bases, with 25 bases left in between. The CDR3 covers 20 residues. The germline V gene has CDR1 SGHVS and CDR2 FQNEAQ. The chain's CDR3 is CASSLAELISFGSDNYGYTF. CDR3 sequence (DNA): TGTGCCAGCAGCTTAGCAGAGTTAATAAGTTTTGGTAGTGACAACTATGGCTACACCTTC.

The chain uses TRBV4-1 and TRBJ2-1; 7 nucleotides agree with TRBD1. V lost 1 base and J lost 4; bases outside the gene matches: 4. The germline CDR1 and CDR2 sequences are MGHRA and YSYEKL. This CDR3 spans 15 amino acids. CDR3 sequence reads: CASSQVRDSYNEQFF. CDR3 nucleotide sequence: TGCGCCAGCAGCCAAGTCCGGGACAGTTACAATGAGCAGTTCTTC.

This rearrangement joins TRBV29-1 to TRBJ2-2; TRBD1 is a possible D gene (6 bases). Germline values: CDR1 SQVTM, CDR2 ANQGSEA. The CDR3 loop spans 13 amino acids. Trimming removed 3 bases from V and 1 base from J, with 6 bases in between. This CDR3 is CSVEGQNTGELFF. For the CDR3, the DNA is TGCAGCGTTGAGGGACAGAACACCGGGGAGCTGTTTTTT.

The chain links TRBV6-5 to TRBJ2-7; D assignment may be TRBD1 or TRBD2 (5 bases each). V was pared by 7 bases and J by 0 bases, with 10 bases between. The CDR3 has 13 residues. CDR1 is MNHEY, CDR2 SVGAGI, per germline. The CDR3: CASTRGPSYEQYF. DNA for the CDR3: TGTGCCAGCACCCGGGGACCCTCCTACGAGCAGTACTTC.

The genes are TRBV9 and TRBJ2-7, with D possibly being TRBD2 (5 bases). This CDR3 contains 11 residues. CDR1 is SGDLS and CDR2 is YYNGEE in the germline V gene. The germline V and J ends were trimmed by 7 bases and 8 bases, with 13 bases remaining between them. In DNA, the CDR3 is TGTGCCAGCTCCGGAGGCGGAAAGCAGTACTTC. This codes for CASSGGGKQYF.

This clone was seen once. This chain uses TRBV23-1 with TRBJ2-3; D assignment may be TRBD1 or TRBD2 (5 bases each). TRBV23-1 falls under the ORF class, with uncertain function. The CDR3 extends over 14 amino acids. The germline V and J ends were trimmed by 10 bases and 2 bases, with 16 bases remaining between them. Written as DNA, the CDR3 is TGCGCCACCTCGAGGCCCGGGGCCACAGATACGCAGTATTTT. As protein: CATSRPGATDTQYF.